The 2 T cell receptor beta chains below all came from one sample that was sequenced in a study of blood T cell repertoires in COVID-19. TCRdb keeps only in-frame clones here, not all; method: immunoSEQ multiplex PCR. The sample has roughly 330,000 clones, approximately 86% seen once. The sample consisted of peripheral blood. Source of these receptors: a man aged 30 to 45 with COVID-19, enrolled during active disease.

This clone was recorded a few times. J is TRBJ1-6 and V is TRBV13; 7 bases match TRBD1. CDR1 PRHDT and CDR2 FYEKMQ come from the germline V gene (reference sequence). V was pared by 5 bases and J by 4 bases, with 8 bases of the junction left unmatched. This CDR3 is 16 amino acids long. The CDR3 nucleotides read TGTGCCAGCAGCCCCCGACAGGGACAATATAATTCACCCCTCCACTTT. It encodes CASSPRQGQYNSPLHF. The variable domain in full, completed from reference TRBV13 and TRBJ1-6, reads AAGVIQSPRHLIKEKRETATLKCYPIPRHDTVYWYQQGPGQDPQFLISFYEKMQSDKGSIPDRFSAQQFSDYHSELNMSSLELGDSALYFCASSPRQGQYNSPLHFGNGTRLTVT.

The genes are TRBV5-5 and TRBJ1-3; D not certain. This CDR3 is 15 amino acids long. Germline CDR1 and CDR2: SGHKS and YYEKEE (reference sequence). Deletions cut 1 base from V and 4 bases from J, with 12 bases between. The CDR3: CASSLLPEQGNTIYF. Here the CDR3 DNA reads TGTGCCAGCAGCTTGCTCCCTGAACAGGGAAACACCATATATTTT.